These 4 T cell receptor beta chains were all obtained from the same sample, sequenced in a study of vaccination and CD4 T cells after COVID-19. With the Oncomine TCR Beta short-read assay, DNA from cultured CD4+ T cells was sequenced. Using its own MiXCR run on the PCR reads, TCRdb lists one record per CDR3 protein. The sample shows roughly 3,500 distinct CDR3 sequences, 35% to 55% of them seen only once. The antigens for these receptors are not known. Treatment given: approximately nine-day PBMC culture with coronavirus spike peptide pools or control peptides (ViraFEST assay). Sequenced input: CD4+ T cells from blood, cultured in vitro. The source of these receptors is a human donor who had recovered from COVID-19.

This clonotype has only a few counts. V is TRBV5-4 and J is TRBJ2-3, with D possibly being TRBD2 (7 bases). With 4 bases removed from V and 4 bases from J, the gap between germline ends came to 16 bases. CDR3 size: 15 residues. Per the germline V gene, CDR1 is SGHNT and CDR2 is YYREEE (reference sequence). Here the CDR3 reads CASSNPRGGPDTQYF. CDR3 bases: TGTGCCAGCAGCAACCCCCGCGGGGGCCCAGATACGCAGTATTTT.

The chain couples TRBV28 to TRBJ1-5, with TRBD1 matching 8 bases. This CDR3 contains 14 residues. Trimming at V came to 4 bases and at J to 8 bases, leaving 7 bases not matched to a gene. Germline CDR1 reads MDHEN; CDR2 reads SYDVKM. CDR3 DNA: TGTGCCAGCAGTTCCTCGGGGACAGGCAAGCCCCAGCATTTT. This sequence encodes CASSSSGTGKPQHF. Drawing the rest from reference TRBV28 and TRBJ1-5, the complete variable domain is DVKVTQSSRYLVKRTGEKVFLECVQDMDHENMFWYRQDPGLGLRLIYFSYDVKMKEKGDIPEGYSVSREKKERFSLILESASTNQTSMYLCASSSSGTGKPQHFGDGTRLSIL.

This chain uses TRBV27 with TRBJ2-3, with 11 bases fitting TRBD2. The CDR3 has 15 amino acids. Trimming at V came to 6 bases and at J to 2 bases, leaving 4 bases not matched to a gene. The germline gives CDR1 MNHEY, CDR2 SMNVEV (reference sequence). This CDR3 is CASRVAGGVTDTQYF. Written as DNA, the CDR3 is TGTGCCAGCAGGGTAGCGGGGGGGGTCACAGATACGCAGTATTTT.

The chain links TRBV9 to TRBJ2-3; the match to TRBD2 covers 9 bases. Trimming took 4 bases from V and 2 from J; bases not matched to a gene: 8. Per germline, CDR1 SGDLS and CDR2 YYNGEE. The CDR3 sequence is 16 residues long. The CDR3 spells CASSPPGGRVTDTQYF. In DNA, the CDR3 is TGTGCCAGCAGCCCCCCGGGCGGGAGGGTCACAGATACGCAGTATTTT.